The 8 T cell receptor beta chains reported below all come from one sample, sequenced in a study of CD8 T cells in ankylosing spondylitis. Study-wide points: Characteristic, it appeared, of ankylosing spondylitis blood was a TCR beta motif of about eight highly homologous variants.

TCRdb re-analysed the 5' RACE reads in MiXCR, keeping a single row per CDR3 protein. This table holds fewer than 750,000 distinct CDR3 sequences, over 15% found once. Their antigen targets remain unknown. What was sequenced was blood, either unsorted or a sorted T cell fraction (not recorded which). The receptor source for this set is a male donor with ankylosing spondylitis.

This clonotype was observed a few times. The chain joins TRBV4-1 to TRBJ1-1; D remains ambiguous. Trimming took off 0 bases at V and 0 bases at J, with 17 bases between the two ends. Germline-derived CDR1 and CDR2 are MGHRA and YSYEKL. The CDR3 covers 18 residues. DNA of the CDR3: TGCGCCAGCAGCCAAGATGGTAAGTGGATTTCGGTGAACACTGAAGCTTTCTTT. This translates into CASSQDGKWISVNTEAFF.

The sample holds a few counts of this clonotype. The chain is built from TRBV10-3 and TRBJ2-2, with no clear D. Germline lookup yields CDR1 ENHRY and CDR2 SYGVKD. This CDR3 is 13 amino acids long. Between the trimmed V and J ends, which lost 6 bases and 2 bases, there was a span of 7 bases. The CDR3 spells CAISEDNTGELFF. CDR3 bases: TGTGCCATCAGCGAGGACAACACCGGGGAGCTGTTTTTT.

This clonotype was seen at least ten times. The rearrangement joins TRBV24-1 to TRBJ2-1, with D unresolved. This CDR3 region has 16 residues. V was shortened by 1 base and J by 0 bases, with 9 bases between the two germline ends. The V gene's germline CDR1 is KGHDR and CDR2 SFDVKD. CDR3 loop: CATSDLEFGSYNEQFF. The CDR3 DNA sequence: TGTGCCACCAGTGATTTAGAGTTCGGCTCCTACAATGAGCAGTTCTTC.

The CDR3 protein is CSAKKRGTYEQYF. The CDR3 region has the DNA TGCAGTGCTAAAAAGCGGGGGACCTACGAGCAGTACTTC. The chain joins TRBV20-1 to TRBJ2-7, with 8 nucleotides matching TRBD2. This CDR3 contains 13 residues. The germline V gene has CDR1 DFQATT and CDR2 SNEGSKA (reference sequence). With V trimmed by 4 bases and J by 2 bases, 4 bases remained unmatched.

This clonotype was seen a handful of times. This sequence joins TRBV4-1 and TRBJ2-7; 10 bases map to TRBD2. Germline values: CDR1 MGHRA, CDR2 YSYEKL. This CDR3 region has 21 residues. J gave up 0 bases and V 0 bases, and 17 bases lay outside the gene matches. In DNA, the CDR3 is TGCGCCAGCAGCCAAGAGTCGGGTGTGCTAGCGGGGGATTATTTCTCCTACGAGCAGTACTTC. Translation gives CASSQESGVLAGDYFSYEQYF.

This clonotype was seen many times. The gene calls are TRBV12-3 or TRBV12-4 and TRBJ2-5; 9 bases map to TRBD1. The CDR3 is made up of 13 amino acids. Unmatched junction bases numbered 6, after V lost 11 bases and J lost 2 bases. Here the CDR3 reads CASCGQGQETQYF. The CDR3 DNA is TGTGCCTCCTGCGGACAGGGGCAAGAGACCCAGTACTTC.

Only a few counts were recorded for this clonotype. This chain joins TRBV20-1 and TRBJ2-7, with D unclear. Germline CDR1 DFQATT, CDR2 SNEGSKA (reference sequence). This CDR3 is 14 amino acids long. V lost 6 bases and J lost 4, with 19 bases in between. The CDR3 DNA reads TGCAGTGCCCCCACCCTAGTTGACGCGTACGAGCAGTACTTC. Amino acids: CSAPTLVDAYEQYF.

As to this clonotype: An end of the junction does not agree with germline; a read error may underlie this. The genes are TRBV7-7 and TRBJ2-1, with 12 nucleotides matching TRBD2. CDR3 length equals 15 residues. CDR1 and CDR2 from the germline V gene are SSHAT and FNYEAQ (reference sequence). The CDR3 nucleotides are TGTGCTAGCAGCTTCGGACTAGCGGGAACCAATGAGCAGTTCTTC. Translation gives CASSFGLAGTNEQFF. Full variable domain (missing parts from reference TRBV7-7 and TRBJ2-1): GAGVSQSPRYKVTKRGQDVTLRCDPISSHATLYWYQQALGQGPEFLTYFNYEAQPDKSGLPSDRFSAERPEGSISTLTIQRTEQRDSAMYRCASSFGLAGTNEQFFGPGTRLTVL.